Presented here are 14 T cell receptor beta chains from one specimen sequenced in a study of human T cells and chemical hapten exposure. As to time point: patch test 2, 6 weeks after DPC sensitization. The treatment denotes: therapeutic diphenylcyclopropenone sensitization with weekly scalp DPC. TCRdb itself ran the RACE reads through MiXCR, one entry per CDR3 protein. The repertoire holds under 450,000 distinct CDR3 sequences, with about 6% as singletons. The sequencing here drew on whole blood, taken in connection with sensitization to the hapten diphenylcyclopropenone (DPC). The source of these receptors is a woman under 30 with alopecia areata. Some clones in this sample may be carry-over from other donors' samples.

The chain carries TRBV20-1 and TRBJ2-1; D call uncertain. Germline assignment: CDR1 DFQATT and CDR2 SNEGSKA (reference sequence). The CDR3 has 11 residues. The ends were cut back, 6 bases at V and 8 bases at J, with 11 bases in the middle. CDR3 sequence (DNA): TGCAGTGCGGAGAGCACCCATGAGCAGTTCTTC. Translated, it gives CSAESTHEQFF.

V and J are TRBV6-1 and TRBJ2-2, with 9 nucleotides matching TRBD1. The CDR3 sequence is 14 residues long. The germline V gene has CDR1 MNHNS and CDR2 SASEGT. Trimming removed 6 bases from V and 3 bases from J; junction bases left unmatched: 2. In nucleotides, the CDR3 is TGTGCCAGCAGCTGGGACAGGGACACCGGGGAGCTGTTTTTT. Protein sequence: CASSWDRDTGELFF.

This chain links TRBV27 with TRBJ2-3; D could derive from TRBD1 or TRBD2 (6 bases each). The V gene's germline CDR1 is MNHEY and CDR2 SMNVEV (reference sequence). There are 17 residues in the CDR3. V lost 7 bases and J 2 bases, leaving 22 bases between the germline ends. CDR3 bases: TGTGCCAGCACCCCAAGCTGGGGGGCGAGATACACAGATACGCAGTATTTT. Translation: CASTPSWGARYTDTQYF.

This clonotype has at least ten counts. The CDR3 coding sequence is TGTGCCAGCAGTCGAACAGGGGTTTATACTGAAGCTTTCTTT. The encoded protein is CASSRTGVYTEAFF. The chain recombines TRBV27 with TRBJ1-1, with 7 bases lining up with TRBD1. From germline, CDR1 is MNHEY and CDR2 SMNVEV (reference sequence). The CDR3 sequence is 14 residues long. J lost 5 bases, V lost 5 bases, and 8 bases had no gene match.

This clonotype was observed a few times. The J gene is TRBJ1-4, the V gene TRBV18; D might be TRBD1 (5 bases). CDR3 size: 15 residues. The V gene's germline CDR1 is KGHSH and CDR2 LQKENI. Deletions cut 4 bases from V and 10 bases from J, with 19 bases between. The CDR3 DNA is TGTGCCAGCTCACAGATACCCGGGACGACCGTAAAACTGTTTTTT. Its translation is CASSQIPGTTVKLFF.

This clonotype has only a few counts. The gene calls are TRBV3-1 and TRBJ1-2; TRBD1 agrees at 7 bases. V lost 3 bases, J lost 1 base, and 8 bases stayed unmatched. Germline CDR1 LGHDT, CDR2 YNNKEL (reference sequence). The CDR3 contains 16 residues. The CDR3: CASSHVGQEDNYGYTF. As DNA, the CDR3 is TGTGCCAGCAGCCACGTTGGACAGGAGGATAACTATGGCTACACCTTC. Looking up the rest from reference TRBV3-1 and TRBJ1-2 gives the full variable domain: DTAVSQTPKYLVTQMGNDKSIKCEQNLGHDTMYWYKQDSKKFLKIMFSYNNKELIINETVPNRFSPKSPDKAHLNLHINSLELGDSAVYFCASSHVGQEDNYGYTFGSGTRLTVV.

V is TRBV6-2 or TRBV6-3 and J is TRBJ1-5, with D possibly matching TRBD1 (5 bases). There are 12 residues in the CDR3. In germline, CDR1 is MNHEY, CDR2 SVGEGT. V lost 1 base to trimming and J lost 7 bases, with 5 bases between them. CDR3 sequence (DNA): TGTGCCAGCAGTTACTGGGGGCAGCCCCAGCATTTT. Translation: CASSYWGQPQHF.

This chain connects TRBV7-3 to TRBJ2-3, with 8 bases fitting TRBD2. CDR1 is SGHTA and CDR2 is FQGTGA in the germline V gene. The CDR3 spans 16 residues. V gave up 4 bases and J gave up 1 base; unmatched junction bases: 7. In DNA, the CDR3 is TGTGCCAGCAGCTCCGAAGGGCGGGGGGGCACAGATACGCAGTATTTT. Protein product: CASSSEGRGGTDTQYF.

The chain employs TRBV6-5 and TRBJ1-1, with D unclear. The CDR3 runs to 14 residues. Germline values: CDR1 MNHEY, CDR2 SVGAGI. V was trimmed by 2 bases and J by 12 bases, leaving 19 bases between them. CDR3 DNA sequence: TGTGCCAGCAGTTACCCCTCTACCCCGGCTGAGACTTTCTTT. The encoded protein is CASSYPSTPAETFF.

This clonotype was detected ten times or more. The CDR3 here is CASSLGQKNIQYF. The CDR3 DNA is TGTGCCAGCAGCTTGGGACAGAAAAACATTCAGTACTTC. This chain uses TRBV5-6 with TRBJ2-4; D is perhaps TRBD1 (5 bases). Germline CDR1 reads SGHDT; CDR2 reads YYEEEE. The CDR3 is 13 residues long. The V gene lost 0 bases and the J gene lost 4 bases, with 5 bases spanning the gap.

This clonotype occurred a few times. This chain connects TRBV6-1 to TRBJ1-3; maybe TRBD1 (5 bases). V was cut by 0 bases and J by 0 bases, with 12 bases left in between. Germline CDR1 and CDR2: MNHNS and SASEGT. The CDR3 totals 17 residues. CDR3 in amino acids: CASSEADTWGSGNTIYF. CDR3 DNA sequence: TGTGCCAGCAGTGAAGCGGACACGTGGGGCTCTGGAAACACCATATATTTT.

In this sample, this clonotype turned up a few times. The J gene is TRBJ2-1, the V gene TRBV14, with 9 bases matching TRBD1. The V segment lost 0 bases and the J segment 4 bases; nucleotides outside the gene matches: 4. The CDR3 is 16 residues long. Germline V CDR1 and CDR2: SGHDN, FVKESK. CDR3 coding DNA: TGTGCCAGCAGCCAAGAATGGGACAGGGATTACAATGAGCAGTTCTTC. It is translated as CASSQEWDRDYNEQFF.

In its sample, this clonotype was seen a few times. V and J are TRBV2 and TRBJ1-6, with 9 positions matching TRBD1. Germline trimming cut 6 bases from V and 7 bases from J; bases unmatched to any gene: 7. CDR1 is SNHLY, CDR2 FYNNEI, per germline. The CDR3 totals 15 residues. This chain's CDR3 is CASSHGQGTNSPLHF. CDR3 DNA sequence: TGTGCCAGCAGCCACGGACAGGGGACGAATTCACCCCTCCACTTT.

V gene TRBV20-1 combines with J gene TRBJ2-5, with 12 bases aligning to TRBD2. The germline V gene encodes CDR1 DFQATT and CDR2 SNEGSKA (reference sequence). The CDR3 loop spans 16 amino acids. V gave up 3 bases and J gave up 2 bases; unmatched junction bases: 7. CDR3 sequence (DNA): TGCAGTGCTAGGGTGATAGGACTAGCGGGGCAAGAGACCCAGTACTTC. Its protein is CSARVIGLAGQETQYF.